A selection of T cell receptor beta chains follows, all from one sample in a study of blood T cell repertoires in COVID-19. Libraries were prepared by immunoSEQ multiplex PCR; TCRdb keeps only in-frame clonotypes and omits some of them. The sample yields roughly 150,000 clones, over 80% seen once. Material for sequencing was peripheral blood. The receptors here all came from a woman aged 80 or over with active or convalescent COVID-19. CDR3s include the opening cysteine and the closing phenylalanine or tryptophan. The D gene is left open where the match is weak. The size field is filled for only some rows; it gives once, few, many or a size class.

V	D	length	J	size	DNA	CDR3
TRBV19	TRBD2	17	TRBJ2-4	once	TGTGCCAGTAGTATAGAATTCGGCGGGGGGGCCCGGAACATTCAGTACTTC	CASSIEFGGGARNIQYF
TRBV18	NA	11	TRBJ2-5	NA	TGTGCCAGCTCACTCCCGGGGACCCAGTACTTC	CASSLPGTQYF
TRBV15	TRBD2	15	TRBJ2-1	NA	TGTGCCACCAGCAGCGCGGGACTAGTCGTCAATGAGCAGTTCTTC	CATSSAGLVVNEQFF
TRBV6-5	NA	15	TRBJ1-6	NA	TGTGCCAGCAGTTACGGACAGACCGATAATTCACCCCTCCACTTT	CASSYGQTDNSPLHF
TRBV28	TRBD1	15	TRBJ1-2	few	TGTGCCAGCAGTTCCGGGACAGGGATCATCTATGGCTACACCTTC	CASSSGTGIIYGYTF
TRBV7-9	TRBD2	16	TRBJ2-3	NA	TGTGCCAGCAGCTTGACTAGCGGGGGGGAGACAGATACGCAGTATTTT	CASSLTSGGETDTQYF
TRBV10-2	TRBD1	17	TRBJ1-1	NA	TGCGCCAGCAGTGATGGGGGGGGCGGGACAGGGTACACTGAAGCTTTCTTT	CASSDGGGGTGYTEAFF
TRBV5-1	NA	16	TRBJ2-7	NA	TGCGCCAGCAGATACGGACAGCCAACGACCCACTACGAGCAGTACTTC	CASRYGQPTTHYEQYF
TRBV30	NA	15	TRBJ1-6	NA	TGTGCCTGGAGCCCTCGGGCAGGGAGGAATTCACCCCTCCACTTT	CAWSPRAGRNSPLHF
TRBV6-1	NA	16	TRBJ1-1	NA	TGTGCCAGCAGTGAAGCGCTAGGCTTGGGGAGCACTGAAGCTTTCTTT	CASSEALGLGSTEAFF
TRBV27	NA	16	TRBJ2-1	once	TGTGCCAGCATGTCCTTGGCCAGGGCCTATTACAATGAGCAGTTCTTC	CASMSLARAYYNEQFF